The next 21 T cell receptor beta chains were all read from a single sample in a study of identical twins. MiXCR, applied by TCRdb to the 5' RACE reads, yields one record per CDR3 protein. The sample lists a few hundred thousand distinct CDR3 sequences, more than 9% occurring once. The sample was also linked to a second study, of yellow fever vaccine responses in identical twins.

The sequenced material came from CD8+ T cells sorted from blood. The receptors shown here come from a woman between 18 and 30 years old in good health.

This chain uses TRBV24-1 with TRBJ2-1; 15 nucleotides align to TRBD2. Germline-derived CDR1 and CDR2 are KGHDR and SFDVKD. The ends lost 3 bases at V and 10 bases at J; junction bases unmatched: 6. This CDR3 spans 16 amino acids. CDR3 sequence (DNA): TGTGCCACCAGTGATGTTGGACTAGCGGGGGGGTACGAGCAGTTCTTC. This sequence encodes CATSDVGLAGGYEQFF.

The V and J genes are TRBV29-1 and TRBJ2-5; D possibly corresponds to TRBD2 (6 bases). Trimming removed 6 bases from V and 5 bases from J, with 19 bases in between. This CDR3 has 14 amino acids. CDR1 is SQVTM, CDR2 ANQGSEA, per germline. Written as DNA, the CDR3 is TGCAGCGTCCACACCGGGAGCCGTCGGGAGACCCAGTACTTC. Translating gives CSVHTGSRRETQYF.

This clonotype has only a few counts. CDR3 coding DNA: TGTGCCAGCAGTACAGATAACTATGGCTACACCTTC. Translating gives CASSTDNYGYTF. This rearrangement joins TRBV28 to TRBJ1-2; D gene uncertain. V was pared by 5 bases and J by 1 base, with 5 bases between. The CDR3 has 12 amino acids. The V gene's germline CDR1 is MDHEN and CDR2 SYDVKM.

V usage is TRBV6-1 and J usage is TRBJ2-7; D is uncertain. In germline, CDR1 is MNHNS, CDR2 SASEGT. Trimming took 7 bases from V and 2 from J, leaving 6 bases between them. CDR3 length equals 11 residues. CDR3 DNA: TGTGCCAGCACCGACACCTACGAGCAGTACGTC. It translates to CASTDTYEQYV.

In its sample, this clonotype was seen a few times. The J gene is TRBJ2-1, the V gene TRBV9; 9 bases map to TRBD2. The germline V gene has CDR1 SGDLS and CDR2 YYNGEE. The CDR3 spans 16 residues. Germline trimming cut 4 bases from V and 7 bases from J; bases unmatched to any gene: 12. CDR3 coding DNA: TGTGCCAGCAGCCCCCGGGGAGCGGGAGGAGGGAATGAGCAGTTCTTC. Translation gives CASSPRGAGGGNEQFF. The full variable domain, in which reference TRBV9 and TRBJ2-1 provide the parts outside the CDR3, is DSGVTQTPKHLITATGQRVTLRCSPRSGDLSVYWYQQSLDQGLQFLIQYYNGEERAKGNILERFSAQQFPDLHSELNLSSLELGDSALYFCASSPRGAGGGNEQFFGPGTRLTVL.

This clonotype was seen a few times. The rearrangement joins TRBV29-1 to TRBJ2-1, with D unresolved. The CDR3 length is 11 residues. CDR1 is SQVTM, CDR2 ANQGSEA, per germline. Trimming cost V 4 bases and J 10 bases, with 11 bases left between them. The CDR3 region is CSVVSGWEQFF. DNA for the CDR3: TGCAGCGTTGTTTCCGGGTGGGAGCAGTTCTTC.

The V and J genes are TRBV7-8 and TRBJ1-2; TRBD1 might be the D (5 bases). The V and J ends lost 4 bases and 6 bases respectively, with 12 bases between them. The germline V gene has CDR1 SGHVS and CDR2 FQNEAQ. This CDR3 is 13 amino acids long. CDR3 amino acids: CASSWGVGDGYTF. DNA of the CDR3: TGTGCCAGCAGCTGGGGGGTAGGAGATGGCTACACCTTC. Looking up the rest from reference TRBV7-8 and TRBJ1-2 gives the full variable domain: GAGVSQSPRYKVAKRGQDVALRCDPISGHVSLFWYQQALGQGPEFLTYFQNEAQLDKSGLPSDRFFAERPEGSVSTLKIQRTQQEDSAVYLCASSWGVGDGYTFGSGTRLTVV.

V gene TRBV20-1 combines with J gene TRBJ2-1; D is ambiguous. The V and J ends lost 1 base and 3 bases respectively, with 7 bases between them. The germline gives CDR1 DFQATT, CDR2 SNEGSKA (reference sequence). The CDR3 covers 13 residues. The CDR3, as DNA: TGCAGTGCTAGAGTCCCAGACTACAATGAGCAGTTCTTC. Translation: CSARVPDYNEQFF.

In this sample, this clonotype turned up many times. The chain combines TRBV4-1 with TRBJ2-5; D may be TRBD1 (7 bases). Germline CDR1 reads MGHRA; CDR2 reads YSYEKL. CDR3 length: 18 residues. V lost 4 bases, J lost 7 bases, and 28 bases lay in between. For the CDR3, the DNA is TGCGCCAGCAGCCTCGGGGGCAGGAGGGGACAGCCCGAAGGGACCCAGTACTTC. Encoded protein: CASSLGGRRGQPEGTQYF.

This clonotype was counted only a few times. This chain uses TRBV21-1 with TRBJ1-1. TRBV21-1 corresponds to a pseudogene. The CDR3 length is 15 residues. CDR3 sequence: CASSTRTDVDTEAFF. In nucleotides, the CDR3 is TGTGCCAGCAGCACCCGGACTGACGTGGACACTGAAGCTTTCTTT.

This clonotype was recorded a few times. The chain uses TRBV20-1 and TRBJ2-7; 7 bases are shared with TRBD2. CDR3 size: 13 residues. The V segment lost 6 bases and the J segment 4 bases; nucleotides outside the gene matches: 9. The germline V gene encodes CDR1 DFQATT and CDR2 SNEGSKA (reference sequence). The CDR3 DNA follows: TGCAGTGCCAAGGGGACTATCGAGTACGAGCAGTACTTC. It specifies CSAKGTIEYEQYF.

In its sample, this clonotype was seen a few times. This chain connects TRBV5-1 to TRBJ2-3; D remains ambiguous. This CDR3 region has 12 residues. Trimming cost V 4 bases and J 4 bases, with 7 bases left between them. Germline V lookup: CDR1 SGHRS, CDR2 YFSETQ. This chain's CDR3 is CASSTTPDTQYF. The CDR3 coding sequence is TGCGCCAGCAGCACGACCCCAGATACGCAGTATTTT.

This clonotype appeared a few times. The chain recombines TRBV6-6 with TRBJ2-7, with D unresolved. The CDR3 extends over 12 amino acids. The germline V and J ends were trimmed by 2 bases and 6 bases, with 8 bases remaining between them. Germline CDR1 is MNHNY and CDR2 is SVGAGI (reference sequence). The CDR3 coding sequence is TGTGCCAGCAGTTACGGAAAGGGCGAGCAGTACTTC. It codes for CASSYGKGEQYF.

V and J are TRBV20-1 and TRBJ1-2; 9 nucleotides agree with TRBD1. This CDR3 is 14 amino acids long. V gave up 6 bases and J gave up 4 bases; unmatched junction bases: 9. CDR1 DFQATT and CDR2 SNEGSKA come from the germline V gene (reference sequence). CDR3 DNA: TGCAGTGCCCCCGGGACAGGGTTATCCTATGGCTACACCTTC. Residues: CSAPGTGLSYGYTF.

This clonotype was detected a few times. The chain has TRBV7-9 and TRBJ2-1; possible D gene TRBD2, 6 bases. V lost 4 bases to trimming and J lost 7 bases, with 17 bases between them. This CDR3 region has 15 residues. Germline assignment: CDR1 SEHNR and CDR2 FQNEAQ (reference sequence). In DNA, the CDR3 is TGTGCCAGCAGCTCGCGGGACTCCTCGAGGAATGAGCAGTTCTTC. This sequence encodes CASSSRDSSRNEQFF. The full variable domain, rest sourced from reference TRBV7-9 and TRBJ2-1, is DTGVSQNPRHKITKRGQNVTFRCDPISEHNRLYWYRQTLGQGPEFLTYFQNEAQLEKSRLLSDRFSAERPKGSFSTLEIQRTEQGDSAMYLCASSSRDSSRNEQFFGPGTRLTVL.

V usage is TRBV7-6 and J usage is TRBJ2-3, with 10 bases aligning to TRBD2. CDR1 and CDR2 (germline): SGHVS, FNYEAQ. There are 17 residues in the CDR3. The J segment lost 6 bases and the V segment lost 1 base, leaving 10 bases of the junction unmatched. DNA for the CDR3: TGTGCCAGCAGCTTAGAGTCAGAGCGGGAGGGCCCGGATACGCAGTATTTT. Protein product: CASSLESEREGPDTQYF.

Remarks on this clonotype: The germline gene is not matched at one end of the junction; a read error may be the cause. The chain employs TRBV28 and TRBJ2-5; 10 bases are shared with TRBD1. Germline CDR1 is MDHEN and CDR2 is SYDVKM. CDR3 size: 11 residues. The CDR3 sequence: CASSLGTGVDF. DNA of the CDR3: TGTGCCAGCAGTCTGGGGACAGGGGTGGACTTC.

The table lists this clonotype with a few counts. The chain links TRBV5-1 to TRBJ2-5; 10 nucleotides line up with TRBD2. The CDR3 runs 16 residues. Germline CDR1 SGHRS, CDR2 YFSETQ. V gave up 0 bases and J gave up 5 bases; unmatched junction bases: 7. The CDR3 nucleotides read TGCGCCAGCAGCTTGGAGGCTAGCGGGAGTGGGGAGACCCAGTACTTC. Translated: CASSLEASGSGETQYF.

This clonotype turned up a few times. The chain uses TRBV7-9 and TRBJ2-3, with 8 bases lining up with TRBD1. J was trimmed by 6 bases and V by 5 bases; bases with no gene match: 10. The V gene's germline CDR1 is SEHNR and CDR2 FQNEAQ (reference sequence). CDR3 length: 15 amino acids. For the CDR3, the DNA is TGTGCCAGCAGCCCTCGACAGGGGATAGGGGATACGCAGTATTTT. Protein: CASSPRQGIGDTQYF.

This clonotype has ten or more counts. CDR3 loop: CASSDPHIQGAFGYTF. DNA of the CDR3: TGTGCCAGCAGTGATCCCCATATACAGGGGGCGTTTGGCTACACCTTC. The chain employs TRBV6-1 and TRBJ1-2, with 9 bases fitting TRBD1. V trimming: 3 bases; J trimming: 7 bases; junction bases outside the gene matches: 12. The CDR3 consists of 16 residues. Germline V gene sequence: CDR1 MNHNS, CDR2 SASEGT.

The V gene is TRBV24-1, the J gene TRBJ2-4; 7 bases agree with TRBD1. The CDR3 totals 15 residues. V dropped 2 bases and J dropped 3; count of bases not matched to a gene: 3. The germline CDR1 and CDR2 sequences are KGHDR and SFDVKD. CDR3 nucleotide sequence: TGTGCCACCAGTGATTACAGGGGTGACAAAAACATTCAGTACTTC. It yields the protein CATSDYRGDKNIQYF.